In its sample, the clone carrying this T cell receptor (beta chain) was seen once. Its antigen is still unknown. A junction end diverges from the germline sequence, so it may reflect a read error. These data belong to a study of cytomegalovirus exposure and HLA in healthy donors. For the study at large: Sequencing of some 200 million T cells in an earlier analysis found around 100 million unique TCR beta sequences. Study results and caveats: It was likely that a cluster of highly shared sequence variants was a sequencing artifact.

Germline lookup yields CDR1 SSHAT and CDR2 FNYEAQ (reference sequence). The CDR3 has 17 amino acids. 60 Vbeta and 13 Jbeta primers were used in PCR. TCRdb's table, derived via immunoSEQ multiplex PCR, lists solely in-frame clones and lacks some. The repertoire holds fewer than 95,000 clones, with around 80% as singletons. This cohort consisted of healthy bone marrow donors. The sequenced sample was PBMCs. The rearrangement uses TRBV7-7 and TRBJ2-2, with D perhaps matching TRBD1 (6 bases). The clonotype comes from a man aged 18 to 30 in good health and CMV-seronegative. In DNA form, the CDR3 reads TGTGCTAGCAGCTACAATCCGGCAGGGGTGAACACCGGGGAGCTGTTTTTT. It encodes CASSYNPAGVNTGELFF.